This TCR beta chain emerged from a study of beta chain features in type 1 diabetes. Study results and limitations: TCRB CDR3s from Type 1 diabetes patients were moderately but significantly shorter in all four CD4+ subsets. For patients, the naive, central memory and Treg TCRB repertoires appeared more alike than for healthy donors.

This clone has a handful of counts. Its antigen is currently unknown. The whole isolated RNA underwent reverse transcription, so sequencing captured expressed TCRB transcripts. The protocol was immunoSEQ multiplex PCR, while the TCRdb copy is restricted to in-frame clones and leaves out a portion. Here the sample spans under 450,000 clones, roughly 13% being singletons. V dropped 4 bases and J dropped 6 bases, with 12 bases sitting between them. Germline V lookup: CDR1 SGHTA, CDR2 FQGNSA. The length of the CDR3 is 13 residues. The receptor was isolated from a man aged 25 to 45 in good health. Sequencing was done on a sample of naive CD4+ T cells from blood. V gene TRBV7-2 combines with J gene TRBJ1-1, with D maybe TRBD1 (5 bases). In DNA form, the CDR3 reads TGTGCCAGCAGCTGGGCCAGGGACTCTGAAGCTTTCTTT. It specifies CASSWARDSEAFF. Complete variable domain (other parts from reference TRBV7-2 and TRBJ1-1): GAGVSQSPSNKVTEKGKDVELRCDPISGHTALYWYRQSLGQGLEFLIYFQGNSAPDKSGLPSDRFSAERTGGSVSTLTIQRTQQEDSAVYLCASSWARDSEAFFGQGTRLTVV.